A single sample is the source of the 15 T cell receptor beta chains below, sequenced in a study of T-cell reconstitution after alpha-beta-depleted transplantation in children. A TCRbeta library incorporating unique molecular identifiers was prepared. TCRdb re-derived calls from the PCR reads in MiXCR, one entry per CDR3 protein. The sample lists hundreds of thousands of distinct CDR3 sequences, roughly 24% occurring once. Sequencing was performed on PBMCs, mostly from graft donor cells, taken 360 days after TCRalphabeta/CD19-depleted stem cell transplant. These receptor sequences come from a boy less than two years old who had a stem cell transplant for acute myeloid leukemia, so the T cells may come from the graft donor.

V is TRBV28 and J is TRBJ2-3, with D possibly being TRBD2 (6 bases). The CDR3 is 12 residues long. CDR1 and CDR2 (germline): MDHEN, SYDVKM. V lost 4 bases, J lost 9 bases, and 11 bases lay in between. CDR3 coding DNA: TGTGCCAGCAGTTCGACTAGTCGGACGCAGTATTTT. It encodes CASSSTSRTQYF. Supplemented by reference TRBV28 and TRBJ2-3, the full variable domain reads DVKVTQSSRYLVKRTGEKVFLECVQDMDHENMFWYRQDPGLGLRLIYFSYDVKMKEKGDIPEGYSVSREKKERFSLILESASTNQTSMYLCASSSTSRTQYFGPGTRLTVL.

This clonotype was counted ten times or more. The chain combines TRBV11-2 with TRBJ1-1; the D is unclear. This CDR3 has 12 amino acids. Germline lookup yields CDR1 SGHAT and CDR2 FQNNGV. Trimming took off 4 bases at V and 10 bases at J, with 13 bases between the two ends. DNA of the CDR3: TGTGCCAGCAGCTCCTATGGTGGGAGAGCTTTCTTT. Protein sequence: CASSSYGGRAFF.

The sample holds many counts of this clonotype. The chain is built from TRBV6-5 and TRBJ1-1; D remains unclear. V lost 6 bases and J 4 bases, leaving 6 bases between the germline ends. The germline CDR1 and CDR2 sequences are MNHEY and SVGAGI. This CDR3 has 11 residues. CDR3 protein: CASRVATEAFF. The CDR3 region has the DNA TGTGCCAGCAGGGTCGCCACTGAAGCTTTCTTT.

This clonotype was counted at least ten times. This chain connects TRBV7-7 to TRBJ2-5, with D unresolved. Trimming cost V 5 bases and J 2 bases, with 9 bases left between them. This CDR3 contains 13 residues. Germline V gives CDR1 SSHAT, CDR2 FNYEAQ (reference sequence). The CDR3 DNA follows: TGTGCCAGCAGCCGTGGCAGTCAAGAGACCCAGTACTTC. It yields the protein CASSRGSQETQYF. Looking up the rest from reference TRBV7-7 and TRBJ2-5 gives the full variable domain: GAGVSQSPRYKVTKRGQDVTLRCDPISSHATLYWYQQALGQGPEFLTYFNYEAQPDKSGLPSDRFSAERPEGSISTLTIQRTEQRDSAMYRCASSRGSQETQYFGPGTRLLVL.

The chain combines TRBV7-2 with TRBJ2-1; D possibly corresponds to TRBD2 (5 bases). V lost 6 bases to trimming and J lost 0 bases, with 15 bases between them. CDR3 size: 16 residues. The germline V gene encodes CDR1 SGHTA and CDR2 FQGNSA. Written as DNA, the CDR3 is TGTGCCAGCAGTAAGGACTCTCCGAGCTCCTACAATGAGCAGTTCTTC. Translation gives CASSKDSPSSYNEQFF.

This clonotype was recorded at least ten times. The chain uses TRBV7-9 and TRBJ2-3, with a possible D match to TRBD2 (7 bases). Trimming took off 7 bases at V and 6 bases at J, with 23 bases between the two ends. This CDR3 has 16 amino acids. Germline V CDR1 and CDR2: SEHNR, FQNEAQ (reference sequence). As DNA, the CDR3 is TGTGCCAGCAACCTAAGGAGGGGGGGGGCTACCGATACGCAGTATTTT. This translates into CASNLRRGGATDTQYF.

The chain employs TRBV7-9 and TRBJ2-3; 7 bases match TRBD1. The CDR3 is made up of 14 amino acids. From germline, CDR1 is SEHNR and CDR2 FQNEAQ (reference sequence). V gave up 8 bases and J gave up 0 bases; unmatched junction bases: 5. CDR3 in amino acids: CASGRQGSTDTQYF. The CDR3 DNA reads as TGTGCCAGCGGGCGACAGGGTAGCACAGATACGCAGTATTTT. The full variable domain, with the rest looked up from reference TRBV7-9 and TRBJ2-3, is DTGVSQNPRHKITKRGQNVTFRCDPISEHNRLYWYRQTLGQGPEFLTYFQNEAQLEKSRLLSDRFSAERPKGSFSTLEIQRTEQGDSAMYLCASGRQGSTDTQYFGPGTRLTVL.

The V gene is TRBV29-1, the J gene TRBJ2-3; D possibly corresponds to TRBD1 (6 bases). V was shortened by 3 bases and J by 1 base, with 8 bases between the two germline ends. Germline loops: CDR1 SQVTM, CDR2 ANQGSEA. The CDR3 consists of 13 residues. In nucleotides, the CDR3 is TGCAGCGTTGACTACAGGGGCACAGATACGCAGTATTTT. Translated, it gives CSVDYRGTDTQYF.

This clonotype was observed at least ten times. The chain's CDR3 is CSARDIRGTEAFF. DNA for the CDR3: TGCAGTGCTAGAGATATTAGAGGCACTGAAGCTTTCTTT. V and J are TRBV20-1 and TRBJ1-1; D call uncertain. The CDR3 runs 13 residues. The germline V gene encodes CDR1 DFQATT and CDR2 SNEGSKA (reference sequence). Trimming shortened V by 0 bases and J by 4 bases, and 9 bases separated the two germline ends.

A few counts support this clonotype. This chain connects TRBV28 to TRBJ1-2; 9 bases line up with TRBD1. CDR3 size: 14 residues. From germline, CDR1 is MDHEN and CDR2 SYDVKM. V was pared by 5 bases and J by 4 bases, with 5 bases of the junction left unmatched. CDR3 in amino acids: CASSAGTGIYGYTF. CDR3 nucleotides: TGTGCCAGCAGTGCCGGGACAGGGATCTATGGCTACACCTTC.

The chain carries TRBV10-1 and TRBJ2-5; D uncertain. V dropped 5 bases and J dropped 5 bases, with 15 bases sitting between them. The length of the CDR3 is 14 residues. Germline CDR1 WNHNN, CDR2 SYGVQD (reference sequence). Written as DNA, the CDR3 is TGCGCCAGCAGTAACGCCTCAGGTTGGGAGACCCAGTACTTC. Its protein product is CASSNASGWETQYF.

This clonotype was recorded a few times. The chain employs TRBV5-5 and TRBJ1-2; D is unresolved. Trimming pared 3 bases from V and 4 bases from J, leaving 13 bases between. The CDR3 has 14 amino acids. Per germline, CDR1 SGHKS and CDR2 YYEKEE (reference sequence). The CDR3 DNA reads TGTGCCAGCAGCTCCCAAGTATCTACCTATGGCTACACCTTC. Amino acids: CASSSQVSTYGYTF.

In its sample, this clonotype was seen many times. V is TRBV20-1 and J is TRBJ2-3; 9 nucleotides agree with TRBD2. This CDR3 spans 14 amino acids. The germline CDR1 and CDR2 sequences are DFQATT and SNEGSKA (reference sequence). The trim removed 5 bases at V and 6 bases at J, leaving 9 bases unmatched. In DNA form, the CDR3 reads TGCAGTGCTTGGCGGGTAGCGGGGGTGGATACGCAGTATTTT. Translation: CSAWRVAGVDTQYF.

This clonotype was recorded a few times. This chain links TRBV12-3 or TRBV12-4 with TRBJ1-1; TRBD1 matches 7 bases. Trimming took 3 bases from V and 4 from J; bases not matched to a gene: 8. There are 15 residues in the CDR3. CDR3 protein: CASSFRQGRATEAFF. Written as DNA, the CDR3 is TGTGCCAGCAGTTTTCGACAGGGAAGAGCCACTGAAGCTTTCTTT.

At least ten counts were recorded for this clonotype. The genes are TRBV11-3 and TRBJ2-3; D uncertain. Trimming took off 5 bases at V and 2 bases at J, with 11 bases between the two ends. There are 14 residues in the CDR3. Germline CDR1 and CDR2: SGHNT and YENEEA. For the CDR3, the DNA is TGTGCCAGCAGCGGGCGAGGTTTCACAGATACGCAGTATTTT. The encoded protein is CASSGRGFTDTQYF. The full variable domain, completed using reference TRBV11-3 and TRBJ2-3, is EAGVVQSPRYKIIEKKQPVAFWCNPISGHNTLYWYLQNLGQGPELLIRYENEEAVDDSQLPKDRFSAERLKGVDSTLKIQPAELGDSAVYLCASSGRGFTDTQYFGPGTRLTVL.